These 26 T cell receptor beta chains share one sample of origin, sequenced in a study of cytomegalovirus exposure and HLA in healthy donors. The PCR used 60 Vbeta and 13 Jbeta primers. Generated by immunoSEQ multiplex PCR, the TCRdb table keeps only in-frame clones and is missing some. The repertoire holds approximately 110,000 clones, around three quarters seen once, with about 2.7% in the top ten. Sequences were obtained from PBMCs. The source of these receptors is a woman aged 18-30 years in good health and CMV-seropositive.

The rearrangement joins TRBV21-1 to TRBJ2-1; the table's D call, TRBD2, was not checked against the DNA. TRBV21-1 is a pseudogene locus. The CDR3 runs 18 residues. CDR3 sequence: CASSPPRSGLVRYNEQFF. The CDR3 DNA sequence: TGTGCCAGCAGCCCTCCCAGATCGGGACTAGTACGGTACAATGAGCAGTTCTTC.

This clone was observed once. The chain has TRBV12-5 and TRBJ2-1; TRBD1 might be the D (6 bases). Trimming left V 3 bases short and J 4 bases short, with 10 bases between. CDR3 size: 14 residues. The germline CDR1 and CDR2 sequences are LGHNT and FRNRAP. The CDR3 nucleotides are TGTGCTAGTGGTTTACGGACAGAGTACAATGAGCAGTTCTTC. It codes for CASGLRTEYNEQFF.

About this clone itself: Germline and junction disagree at one end, which may indicate a read error. The gene calls are TRBV7-7 and TRBJ2-1, with 14 bases fitting TRBD2. This CDR3 has 15 residues. The germline V gene has CDR1 SSHAT and CDR2 FNYEAQ (reference sequence). CDR3 DNA sequence: TGTGCTAGCAGCCCCGGGACTAGCGGGAGCAGGGAGCAGTTCTTC. Amino acid sequence: CASSPGTSGSREQFF.

The chain recombines TRBV5-1 with TRBJ2-1; TRBD2 matches 7 bases. The CDR3 runs to 15 residues. Germline loops: CDR1 SGHRS, CDR2 YFSETQ. V lost 3 bases, J lost 3 bases, and 6 bases stayed unmatched. Written as DNA, the CDR3 is TGCGCCAGCAGCTCGAGCGGGACCAGCTACAATGAGCAGTTCTTC. The encoded protein is CASSSSGTSYNEQFF.

The chain joins TRBV28 to TRBJ2-6; 9 nucleotides match TRBD1. The trim removed 7 bases at V and 1 base at J, leaving 14 bases unmatched. CDR3 size: 19 residues. CDR1 and CDR2 from the germline V gene are MDHEN and SYDVKM. In nucleotides, the CDR3 is TGTGCCAGCACGTCCACCGGGACAGGGTTGCGGTCTGGGGCCAACGTCCTGACTTTC. This encodes CASTSTGTGLRSGANVLTF. Full variable domain (remainder filled in from reference TRBV28 and TRBJ2-6): DVKVTQSSRYLVKRTGEKVFLECVQDMDHENMFWYRQDPGLGLRLIYFSYDVKMKEKGDIPEGYSVSREKKERFSLILESASTNQTSMYLCASTSTGTGLRSGANVLTFGAGSRLTVL.

The chain links TRBV9 to TRBJ2-3, with 10 nucleotides matching TRBD2. V gave up 0 bases and J gave up 5 bases; unmatched junction bases: 6. There are 16 residues in the CDR3. Looked up from germline, CDR1 is SGDLS and CDR2 is YYNGEE. DNA of the CDR3: TGTGCCAGCAGCGTAGGGCCTAGCGGGAGAGAAGATACGCAGTATTTT. Translation gives CASSVGPSGREDTQYF.

The V gene is TRBV7-3, the J gene TRBJ2-2; D ambiguous. Germline V gene lookup returns CDR1 SGHTA and CDR2 FQGTGA. Trimming left V 0 bases short and J 1 base short, with 3 bases between. CDR3 size: 14 residues. CDR3 coding DNA: TGTGCCAGCAGCTTAACCCTGAACACCGGGGAGCTGTTTTTT. As protein: CASSLTLNTGELFF.

V is TRBV4-1 and J is TRBJ2-7; 8 bases fit TRBD2. V lost 1 base, J lost 7 bases, and 9 bases stayed unmatched. The CDR3 totals 15 residues. CDR1 is MGHRA and CDR2 is YSYEKL in the germline V gene. CDR3 DNA: TGCGCCAGCAGCCAAGTGGCGCTAGCGGGCCGGGAGCAGTACTTC. It translates to CASSQVALAGREQYF.

The chain employs TRBV2 and TRBJ2-7; D might be TRBD1 (5 bases). V was pared by 5 bases and J by 5 bases, with 13 bases between. The CDR3 is made up of 13 amino acids. Germline V gives CDR1 SNHLY, CDR2 FYNNEI. CDR3 DNA: TGTGCCAGCAGTAATTGGGCAGGGCACGAGCAGTACTTC. This gives the protein CASSNWAGHEQYF.

The CDR3 here is CASSQTGAGNTIYF. The CDR3 coding sequence is TGTGCCAGCAGTCAAACAGGGGCTGGAAACACCATATATTTT. This chain links TRBV6-1 with TRBJ1-3, with TRBD1 matching over 7 bases. The CDR3 sequence is 14 residues long. Unmatched junction bases numbered 3, after V lost 5 bases and J lost 2 bases. Germline loops: CDR1 MNHNS, CDR2 SASEGT.

V usage is TRBV18 and J usage is TRBJ2-1; maybe TRBD2 (6 bases). The germline V gene encodes CDR1 KGHSH and CDR2 LQKENI. Trimming stripped 6 bases from V and 10 bases from J, with 10 bases between. CDR3 length equals 11 residues. In nucleotides, the CDR3 is TGTGCCAGCTCGTCGGACTACGAGCAGTTCTTC. Encoded protein: CASSSDYEQFF.

This CDR3 is CASRLTGNTDTQYF. CDR3 bases: TGTGCCAGCAGATTGACAGGGAACACAGATACGCAGTATTTT. V is TRBV6-1 and J is TRBJ2-3, with 7 bases that match TRBD1. The CDR3 totals 14 residues. Germline V gene data show CDR1 as MNHNS and CDR2 as SASEGT. V shed 6 bases, J shed 2 bases, and the junction held 5 bases outside the gene matches.

The rearrangement links TRBV5-4 to TRBJ1-4, with 8 nucleotides matching TRBD1. Trimming cost V 4 bases and J 8 bases; bases outside gene matches: 13. Germline V gives CDR1 SGHNT, CDR2 YYREEE (reference sequence). The CDR3 consists of 16 residues. CDR3 in DNA: TGTGCCAGCAGCCGCTCTGGCGGGACAGGTCGAGAAAAACTGTTTTTT. This sequence encodes CASSRSGGTGREKLFF.

This CDR3 is CASSLTTTLPETQYF. CDR3 coding DNA: TGTGCCAGCAGTTTAACGACTACTCTCCCAGAGACCCAGTACTTC. The chain couples TRBV28 to TRBJ2-5; D may be TRBD2 (5 bases). Per the germline V gene, CDR1 is MDHEN and CDR2 is SYDVKM. V dropped 2 bases and J dropped 4 bases, with 14 bases sitting between them. The length of the CDR3 is 15 residues. The whole variable domain, remainder taken from reference TRBV28 and TRBJ2-5, is DVKVTQSSRYLVKRTGEKVFLECVQDMDHENMFWYRQDPGLGLRLIYFSYDVKMKEKGDIPEGYSVSREKKERFSLILESASTNQTSMYLCASSLTTTLPETQYFGPGTRLLVL.

The chain is built from TRBV5-4 and TRBJ2-7; 9 nucleotides agree with TRBD1. CDR3 size: 15 residues. J lost 4 bases, V lost 1 base, and 6 bases had no gene match. Germline V gives CDR1 SGHNT, CDR2 YYREEE (reference sequence). The CDR3, as DNA: TGTGCCAGCAGCTTGCCAGGGACAGGGTGGTACGAGCAGTACTTC. Encoded protein: CASSLPGTGWYEQYF. The full variable domain, in which reference TRBV5-4 and TRBJ2-7 provide the parts outside the CDR3, is ETGVTQSPTHLIKTRGQQVTLRCSSQSGHNTVSWYQQALGQGPQFIFQYYREEENGRGNFPPRFSGLQFPNYSSELNVNALELDDSALYLCASSLPGTGWYEQYFGPGTRLTVT.

The chain joins TRBV28 to TRBJ1-1; no definite D call. The CDR3 length is 12 residues. Germline V gene sequence: CDR1 MDHEN, CDR2 SYDVKM. V lost 3 bases to trimming and J lost 8 bases, with 10 bases between them. CDR3 region: CASSLRVKEAFF. The CDR3 DNA follows: TGTGCCAGCAGTTTGCGGGTTAAGGAAGCTTTCTTT.

The chain carries TRBV6-1 and TRBJ2-7; 8 bases agree with TRBD1. V shed 6 bases, J shed 1 base, and the junction held 5 bases outside the gene matches. The V gene's germline CDR1 is MNHNS and CDR2 SASEGT. The CDR3 is 14 residues long. The CDR3 nucleotides read TGTGCCAGCAGGGCAACAGGGGGGTCCTACGAGCAGTACTTC. Protein: CASRATGGSYEQYF.

The chain recombines TRBV5-1 with TRBJ1-2; D might be TRBD1 (5 bases). The CDR3 covers 15 residues. V lost 0 bases, J lost 6 bases, and 15 bases lay in between. CDR1 SGHRS and CDR2 YFSETQ come from the germline V gene. CDR3: CASSLDYSRVHGYTF. The CDR3 coding sequence is TGCGCCAGCAGCTTGGATTATTCCAGGGTTCATGGCTACACCTTC.

The rearrangement joins TRBV5-1 to TRBJ2-7, with TRBD2 matching 11 bases. The CDR3 is 18 amino acids. Unmatched junction bases numbered 15, after V lost 2 bases and J lost 5 bases. Germline V gives CDR1 SGHRS, CDR2 YFSETQ. The CDR3 region has the DNA TGCGCCAGCAGCTTCTATGCCCTAGCGGGAGGAAGTAATAACGAGCAGTACTTC. Translating gives CASSFYALAGGSNNEQYF.

The J gene is TRBJ2-1, the V gene TRBV28; D perhaps matches TRBD2 (6 bases). The CDR3 has 21 amino acids. Germline CDR1 MDHEN, CDR2 SYDVKM. V lost 7 bases and J 0 bases, leaving 31 bases between the germline ends. Here the CDR3 DNA reads TGTGCCAGCACCCCGTTTAACAGCCAAGCGGGTTCCCCTAGCTCCTACAATGAGCAGTTCTTC. This gives the protein CASTPFNSQAGSPSSYNEQFF.

The chain uses TRBV27 and TRBJ1-5; TRBD1 agrees at 8 bases. Germline V lookup: CDR1 MNHEY, CDR2 SMNVEV (reference sequence). The V and J ends lost 9 bases and 7 bases, in that order; junction bases with no gene match: 20. The CDR3 is 17 residues long. This chain's CDR3 is CASSAGTGVPIGQPQHF. DNA for the CDR3: TGTGCCAGTAGCGCCGGGACAGGTGTCCCAATTGGACAGCCCCAGCATTTT.

The chain links TRBV19 to TRBJ1-5; tentatively, D is TRBD1 (6 bases). Trimming took 4 bases from V and 4 from J, leaving 14 bases between them. CDR3 length: 15 residues. Germline V gives CDR1 LNHDA, CDR2 SQIVND (reference sequence). The CDR3 region is CASSTRDKPNQPQHF. CDR3 DNA: TGTGCCAGTAGTACCCGGGACAAACCAAATCAGCCCCAGCATTTT.

CDR3 amino acids: CASSYLLNRGEAFF. The CDR3 DNA reads TGTGCCAGCAGTTATCTATTAAACAGGGGTGAAGCTTTCTTT. The rearrangement uses TRBV6-5 and TRBJ1-1; 7 bases align to TRBD1. V lost 3 bases, J lost 7 bases, and 8 bases stayed unmatched. The germline CDR1 and CDR2 sequences are MNHEY and SVGAGI. The length of the CDR3 is 14 residues.

The chain is built from TRBV30 and TRBJ1-4; a possible D gene is TRBD1 (5 bases). The V end was cut by 2 bases, the J end by 4 bases, with 11 bases between. This CDR3 contains 14 residues. CDR1 is GTSNPN and CDR2 is SVGIG in the germline V gene (reference sequence). The CDR3 bases are TGTGCCTGGAGTCGGGCAGGGATTAATGAAAAACTGTTTTTT. Amino acids: CAWSRAGINEKLFF.

This rearrangement joins TRBV7-8 to TRBJ2-6; 7 bases fit TRBD1. J lost 1 base, V lost 1 base, and 7 bases had no gene match. This CDR3 region has 18 residues. Germline values: CDR1 SGHVS, CDR2 FQNEAQ. Here the CDR3 DNA reads TGTGCCAGCAGCTTAGGCAGGGGGAAAGGGTCTGGGGCCAACGTCCTGACTTTC. This translates into CASSLGRGKGSGANVLTF.

This rearrangement joins TRBV19 to TRBJ1-2; D may be TRBD1 (6 bases). Germline values: CDR1 LNHDA, CDR2 SQIVND (reference sequence). CDR3 size: 13 residues. V lost 5 bases and J lost 4, with 11 bases in between. CDR3 sequence: CASSLGTIYGYTF. The DNA for the CDR3 is TGTGCCAGTAGTTTAGGGACAATCTATGGCTACACCTTC.